This TCR beta chain was sequenced for a study of T cells after yellow fever vaccination. About the study: It was SMART-Seq v4 Ultra Low Input that prepared the fractions with low cell numbers. General study findings and limits: Booster sampling recovered most clones from primary vaccination (approximately 96% CD4, over 75% CD8). Compared with primary, the secondary response was weaker and peaked at day 5, not 15.

This clonotype occurred a few times. The target antigen is unknown. Germline CDR1 and CDR2: SEHNR and FQNEAQ (reference sequence). V lost 1 base and J 7 bases, leaving 11 bases between the germline ends. The CDR3 contains 15 residues. A universal primer site and UMIs were added as TCR cDNA was made by 5'RACE template switching. Each CDR3 protein gets one entry after TCRdb re-called the 5' RACE reads with MiXCR. The top ten hold approximately 18% of the sample, which has 300,000 to 400,000 distinct CDR3 sequences, 7% to 10% seen once. The gene calls are TRBV7-9 and TRBJ1-6; TRBD1 might be the D (5 bases). Sample: PBMCs, taken about 49 days after the first yellow fever vaccination. This clonotype was sampled from a man aged 18 to 29 who received the YFV17D yellow fever vaccine. Here the CDR3 DNA reads TGTGCCAGCAGCTTAGGCTGGGACTCAAATTCACCCCTCCACTTT. This sequence encodes CASSLGWDSNSPLHF.